The sequence of this T cell receptor (beta chain) was determined in a study of T cells in Graves' hyperthyroidism and ophthalmopathy (dated by TCRdb to about 2019). Some background on the complete study: Peripheral blood samples were taken at initial diagnosis, before any treatment was given. A discovery cohort of about 100 patients, roughly 43 with Graves' ophthalmopathy and approximately 60 with stable Graves' hyperthyroidism, was used to find distinguishing TCR V-J signatures. An independent validation cohort of 18 to 20 hyperthyroidism patients and approximately 16 patients who later progressed to ophthalmopathy tested prospective prediction of ophthalmopathy. The 100 discovery patients were randomly split 7:3 into training and test sets. In roughly six Graves' hyperthyroidism patients, the study also compared T-cell repertoires from thyroid tissue with T-cell repertoires from blood. After blood sampling, hyperthyroidism patients were treated with methimazole at a starting dose of 30 mg daily, and ophthalmopathy patients were treated with high-dose intravenous methylprednisolone. The paper reports TCR Vbeta CDR3 sequencing of some 140 peripheral blood samples: fewer than 50 ophthalmopathy, fewer than 80 hyperthyroidism and 17 progressor patients.

Regarding this clonotype: The antigen it recognizes is unknown. Base qualities are missing; no much larger clone stands one base away.

Trimming takes 5 bases off V and 1 base off J; junction bases not matched to a gene: 10. From the germline V gene (reference sequence), CDR1 is MNHEY and CDR2 is SMNVEV. The CDR3 has 17 amino acids, counting the end cysteine and phenylalanine. Of all the DNA, just the CDR3 is kept, 51 bases in frame from base 1. The TCR beta CDR3 regions were amplified from the RNA transcripts. The first round of RT-PCR for the TCR CDR3 was performed with the HTBI primer set and the Qiagen OneStep RT-PCR kit. The libraries were constructed in a second round of multiplex PCR and then size-selected and purified. Libraries were sequenced paired-end with 100 bp reads on an Illumina HiSeq2000. In the paper's pipeline: SOAPnuke was used to process the raw data, removing reads that contained adapters or uncalled bases, had a mean Phred below 15, or lacked an exact match to the constant primer or identifier. COPE v1.2.5 was used to merge the high-quality paired reads, and each unique nucleotide sequence was defined as a clonotype. MiTCR v1.1 was used to align clonotypes to the IMGT TRBV, TRBD and TRBJ reference segments. The analysis included only V-J combinations with a frequency above 0.0001, which together covered over 98% of the repertoires. The TCS score was defined as the ratio of F50 (clonal expansion) to E x V (chaos), calculated using BLOSUM62-based TCRdist between CDR3 peptides within each V-J. Welch's t-statistics and random forest reduced just over 500 V-J features to about 12, which were used in a naive Bayes classifier (R e1071). The Morisita-Horn index was used to measure how similar the thyroid and blood repertoires were. TCRdb reprocessed the public reads (quality trimming at Q25 with fastp, clone calling with MiXCR) and kept in-frame beta chains. When rows share a CDR3 protein, they turn into one entry using the most common DNA and genes. These V and J calls originate from TCRdb's pipeline instead of the authors' own analysis. The sample data list over 700,000 distinct CDR3 sequences, and approximately 36% of these were observed just once. In total, the top ten clones hold less than 35% of the sample.

Findings and caveats that apply to the study as a whole: Most expanded thyroid clonotypes (frequency above 0.001) were also found in blood, which suggests that blood repertoires may mirror thyroid immune responses. During validation, the model predicted progression to ophthalmopathy a median of around 7 months ahead of onset, with around 71% sensitivity and 72% to 80% specificity. No statistical method was used to fix the sample size in advance, and group allocation was not hidden from the investigators. A model built on a 13 V-J signature distinguished ophthalmopathy from stable hyperthyroidism, reaching 85% to 90% sensitivity and about 81% specificity in cross-validation and 80%/75% in testing.

Stable Graves' hyperthyroidism was defined as the absence of progression to ophthalmopathy over 18 months of follow-up. Hyperthyroidism patients were newly diagnosed, had a disease duration of under 2 months, and were aged 18 to 65 years. Patients with uncontrolled infections, other autoimmune diseases, pregnancy or lactation were excluded. Diagnoses were based on clinical symptoms, serum thyroxine and TRAb, thyroid ultrasound and orbital computed tomography. Ficoll-Paque density gradient centrifugation was used to isolate PBMCs from 10 ml of fresh peripheral blood. Total RNA was extracted with Trizol reagent, and quality was checked on an Agilent 2100 Bioanalyzer.

Specimen: blood. This sequence originates from a woman between 35 and 50 years old with Graves' hyperthyroidism. The rearrangement combines TRBV27 with TRBJ2-7, with TRBD2 matching 11 junction bases. CDR3 region: CASSPLKLAGVSYEQYF. The DNA sequence reads TGTGCCAGCAGTCCTTTGAAACTAGCGGGGGTTTCCTACGAGCAGTACTTC.